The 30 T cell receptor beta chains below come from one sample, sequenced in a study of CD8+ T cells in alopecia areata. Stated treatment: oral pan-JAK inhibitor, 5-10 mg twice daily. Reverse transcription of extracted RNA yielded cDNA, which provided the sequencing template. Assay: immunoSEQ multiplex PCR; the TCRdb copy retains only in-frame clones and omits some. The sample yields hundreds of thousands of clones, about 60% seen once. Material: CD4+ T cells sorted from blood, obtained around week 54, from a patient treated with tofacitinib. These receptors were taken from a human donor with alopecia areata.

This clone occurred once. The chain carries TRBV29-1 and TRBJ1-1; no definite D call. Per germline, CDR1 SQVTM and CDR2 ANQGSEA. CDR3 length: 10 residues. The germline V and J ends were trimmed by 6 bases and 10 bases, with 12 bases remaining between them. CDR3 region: CSVRTPGAFF. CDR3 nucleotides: TGCAGCGTCCGGACTCCCGGAGCTTTCTTT.

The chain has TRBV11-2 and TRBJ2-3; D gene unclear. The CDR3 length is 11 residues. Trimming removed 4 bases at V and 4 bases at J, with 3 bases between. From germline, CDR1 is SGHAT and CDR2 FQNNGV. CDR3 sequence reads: CASSSSDTQYF. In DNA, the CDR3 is TGTGCCAGCAGCTCTTCAGATACGCAGTATTTT.

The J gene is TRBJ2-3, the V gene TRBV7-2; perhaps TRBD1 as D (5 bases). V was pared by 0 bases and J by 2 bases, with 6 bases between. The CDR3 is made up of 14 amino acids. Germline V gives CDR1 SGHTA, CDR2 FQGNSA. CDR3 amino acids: CASSLAGPTDTQYF. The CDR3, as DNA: TGTGCCAGCAGCTTAGCGGGGCCCACAGATACGCAGTATTTT.

The CDR3 protein is CSVGGKVTDTQYF. CDR3 nucleotides: TGCAGCGTTGGGGGTAAGGTTACAGATACGCAGTATTTT. The chain uses TRBV29-1 and TRBJ2-3, with D hard to call. CDR1 is SQVTM, CDR2 ANQGSEA, per germline. V was pared by 4 bases and J by 3 bases, with 11 bases between. This CDR3 has 13 residues.

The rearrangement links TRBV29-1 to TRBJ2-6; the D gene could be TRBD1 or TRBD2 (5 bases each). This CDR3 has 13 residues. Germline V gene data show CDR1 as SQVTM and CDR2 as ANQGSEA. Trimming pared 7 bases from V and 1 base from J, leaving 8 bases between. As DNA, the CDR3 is TGCAGCGCCGGGGCTTCTGGGGCCAACGTCCTGACTTTC. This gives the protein CSAGASGANVLTF.

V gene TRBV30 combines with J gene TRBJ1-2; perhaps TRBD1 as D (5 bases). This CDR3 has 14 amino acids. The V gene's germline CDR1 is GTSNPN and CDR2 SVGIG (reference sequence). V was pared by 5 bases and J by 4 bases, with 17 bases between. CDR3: CAWDFGQSAYGYTF. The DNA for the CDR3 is TGTGCCTGGGACTTCGGACAATCGGCCTATGGCTACACCTTC.

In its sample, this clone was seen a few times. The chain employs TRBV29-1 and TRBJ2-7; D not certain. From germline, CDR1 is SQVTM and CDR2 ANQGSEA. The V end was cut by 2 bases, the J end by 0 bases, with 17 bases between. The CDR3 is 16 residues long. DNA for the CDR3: TGCAGCGTTGAAACGGACGCCGGAGCGTTCTCCTACGAGCAGTACTTC. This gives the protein CSVETDAGAFSYEQYF.

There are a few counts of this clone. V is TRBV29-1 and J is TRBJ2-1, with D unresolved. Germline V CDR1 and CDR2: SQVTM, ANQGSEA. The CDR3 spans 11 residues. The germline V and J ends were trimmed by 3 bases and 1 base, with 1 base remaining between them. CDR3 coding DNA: TGCAGCGTTGAGTCCTACAATGAGCAGTTCTTC. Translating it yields CSVESYNEQFF.

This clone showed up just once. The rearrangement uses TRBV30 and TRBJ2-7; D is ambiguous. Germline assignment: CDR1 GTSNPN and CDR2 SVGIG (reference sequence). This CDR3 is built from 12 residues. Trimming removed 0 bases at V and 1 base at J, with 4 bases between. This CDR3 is CAWSVISYEQYF. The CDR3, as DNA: TGTGCCTGGAGTGTGATATCCTACGAGCAGTACTTC.

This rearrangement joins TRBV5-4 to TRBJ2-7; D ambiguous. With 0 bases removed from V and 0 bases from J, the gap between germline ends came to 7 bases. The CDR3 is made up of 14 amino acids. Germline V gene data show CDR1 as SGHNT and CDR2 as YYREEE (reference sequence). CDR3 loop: CASSLGKGSYEQYF. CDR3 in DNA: TGTGCCAGCAGCTTGGGAAAGGGCTCCTACGAGCAGTACTTC.

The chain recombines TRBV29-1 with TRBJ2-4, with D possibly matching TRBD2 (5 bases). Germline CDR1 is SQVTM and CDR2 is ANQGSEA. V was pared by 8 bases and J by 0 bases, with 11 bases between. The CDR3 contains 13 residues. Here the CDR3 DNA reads TGCAGCTCCGTGGACTCAGCCAAAAACATTCAGTACTTC. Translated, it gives CSSVDSAKNIQYF.

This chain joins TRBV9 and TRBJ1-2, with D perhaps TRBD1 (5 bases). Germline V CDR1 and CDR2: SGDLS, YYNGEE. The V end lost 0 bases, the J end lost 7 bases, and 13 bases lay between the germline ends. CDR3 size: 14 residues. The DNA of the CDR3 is TGTGCCAGCAGCGTAGGTGCTGGGGCAGGTGGCTACACCTTC. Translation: CASSVGAGAGGYTF.

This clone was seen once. The CDR3, as DNA: TGTGCCAGCAGCTTAGAGCCGGCCAAAAACATTCAGTACTTC. Amino acids: CASSLEPAKNIQYF. V and J are TRBV11-3 and TRBJ2-4; D uncertain. Germline-derived CDR1 and CDR2 are SGHNT and YENEEA. The CDR3 runs 14 residues. Trimming took 0 bases from V and 1 from J, leaving 4 bases between them.

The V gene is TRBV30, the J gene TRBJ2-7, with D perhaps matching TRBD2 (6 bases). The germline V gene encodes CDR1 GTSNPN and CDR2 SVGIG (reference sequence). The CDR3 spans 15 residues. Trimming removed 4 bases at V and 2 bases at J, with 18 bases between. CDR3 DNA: TGTGCCTGGAAAAATAAAGGTGCGGGAACCTACGAGCAGTACTTC. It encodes CAWKNKGAGTYEQYF.

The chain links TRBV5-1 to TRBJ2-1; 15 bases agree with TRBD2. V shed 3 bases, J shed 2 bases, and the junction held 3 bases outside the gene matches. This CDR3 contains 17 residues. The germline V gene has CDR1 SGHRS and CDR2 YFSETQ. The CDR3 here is CASSSRTSGGAYNEQFF. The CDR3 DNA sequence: TGCGCCAGCAGCTCGCGGACTAGCGGGGGGGCCTACAATGAGCAGTTCTTC. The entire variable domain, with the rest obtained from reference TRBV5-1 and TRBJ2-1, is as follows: KAGVTQTPRYLIKTRGQQVTLSCSPISGHRSVSWYQQTPGQGLQFLFEYFSETQRNKGNFPGRFSGRQFSNSRSEMNVSTLELGDSALYLCASSSRTSGGAYNEQFFGPGTRLTVL.

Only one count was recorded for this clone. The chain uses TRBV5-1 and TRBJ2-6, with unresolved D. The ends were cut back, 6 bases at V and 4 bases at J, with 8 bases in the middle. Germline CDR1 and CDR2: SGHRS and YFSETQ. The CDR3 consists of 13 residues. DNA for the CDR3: TGCGCCAGCACCCCTCAGGGGGCCAACGTCCTGACTTTC. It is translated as CASTPQGANVLTF. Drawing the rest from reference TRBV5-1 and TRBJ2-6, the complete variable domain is KAGVTQTPRYLIKTRGQQVTLSCSPISGHRSVSWYQQTPGQGLQFLFEYFSETQRNKGNFPGRFSGRQFSNSRSEMNVSTLELGDSALYLCASTPQGANVLTFGAGSRLTVL.

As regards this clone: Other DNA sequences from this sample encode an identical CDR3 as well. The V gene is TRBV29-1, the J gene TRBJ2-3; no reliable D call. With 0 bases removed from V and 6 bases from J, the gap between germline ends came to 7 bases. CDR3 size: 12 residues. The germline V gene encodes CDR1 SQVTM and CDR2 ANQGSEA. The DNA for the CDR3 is TGCAGCGTTGAAGAAGGATCGGATACGCAGTATTTT. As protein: CSVEEGSDTQYF.

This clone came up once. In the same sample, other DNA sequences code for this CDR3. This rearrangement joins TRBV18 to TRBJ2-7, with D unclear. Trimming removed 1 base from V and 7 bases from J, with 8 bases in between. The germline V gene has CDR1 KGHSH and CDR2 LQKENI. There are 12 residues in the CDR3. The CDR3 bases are TGTGCCAGCTCACCACAGGAATCAGAGCAGTACTTC. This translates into CASSPQESEQYF.

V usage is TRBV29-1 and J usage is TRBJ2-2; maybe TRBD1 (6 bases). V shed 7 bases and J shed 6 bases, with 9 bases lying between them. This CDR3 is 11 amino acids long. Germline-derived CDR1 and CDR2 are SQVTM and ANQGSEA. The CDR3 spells CSARTAGELFF. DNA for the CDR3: TGCAGCGCCCGGACAGCCGGGGAGCTGTTTTTT.

CDR3 sequence reads: CAISEGTPHEQFF. In DNA form, the CDR3 reads TGTGCCATCAGTGAGGGGACTCCCCATGAGCAGTTCTTC. The chain uses TRBV10-3 and TRBJ2-1; TRBD2 might be the D (6 bases). Germline values: CDR1 ENHRY, CDR2 SYGVKD. Trimming pared 2 bases from V and 8 bases from J, leaving 10 bases between. The CDR3 contains 13 residues.

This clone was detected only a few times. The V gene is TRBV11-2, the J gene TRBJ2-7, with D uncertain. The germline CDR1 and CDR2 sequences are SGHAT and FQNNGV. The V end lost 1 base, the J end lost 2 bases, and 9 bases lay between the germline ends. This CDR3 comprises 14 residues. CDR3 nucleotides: TGTGCCAGCAGCTTAGGGGGTTCGCCCTACGAGCAGTACTTC. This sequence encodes CASSLGGSPYEQYF.

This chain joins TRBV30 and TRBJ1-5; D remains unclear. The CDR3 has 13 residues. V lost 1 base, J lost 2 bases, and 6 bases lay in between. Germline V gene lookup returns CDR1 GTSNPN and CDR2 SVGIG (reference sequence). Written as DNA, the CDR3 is TGTGCCTGGAGTGATGACGGCAATCAGCCCCAGCATTTT. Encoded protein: CAWSDDGNQPQHF.

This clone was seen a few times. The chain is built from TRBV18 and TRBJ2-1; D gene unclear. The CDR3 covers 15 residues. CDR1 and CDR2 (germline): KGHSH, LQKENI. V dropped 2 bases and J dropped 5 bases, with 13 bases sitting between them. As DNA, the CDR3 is TGTGCCAGCTCACCATGGGATATGAGCCACAATGAGCAGTTCTTC. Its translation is CASSPWDMSHNEQFF.

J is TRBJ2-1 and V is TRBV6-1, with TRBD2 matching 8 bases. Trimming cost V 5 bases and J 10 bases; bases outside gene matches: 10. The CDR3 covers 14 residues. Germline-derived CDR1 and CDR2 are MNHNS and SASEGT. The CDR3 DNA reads TGTGCCAGCAGTACCCGGGGGGGGCGAATAGAGCAGTTCTTC. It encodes CASSTRGGRIEQFF.

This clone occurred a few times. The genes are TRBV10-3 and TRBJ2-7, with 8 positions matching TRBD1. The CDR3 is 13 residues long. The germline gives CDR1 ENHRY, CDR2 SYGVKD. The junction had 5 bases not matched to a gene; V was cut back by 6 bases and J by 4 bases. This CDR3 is CAISPGQVYEQYF. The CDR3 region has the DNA TGTGCCATCAGCCCGGGACAGGTATACGAGCAGTACTTC.

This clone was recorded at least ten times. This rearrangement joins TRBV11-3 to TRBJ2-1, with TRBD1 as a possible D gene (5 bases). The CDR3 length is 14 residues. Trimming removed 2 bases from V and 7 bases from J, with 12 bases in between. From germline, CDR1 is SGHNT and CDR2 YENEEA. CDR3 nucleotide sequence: TGTGCCAGCAGCTTATTTGGGGCCGAGAATGAGCAGTTCTTC. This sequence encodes CASSLFGAENEQFF.

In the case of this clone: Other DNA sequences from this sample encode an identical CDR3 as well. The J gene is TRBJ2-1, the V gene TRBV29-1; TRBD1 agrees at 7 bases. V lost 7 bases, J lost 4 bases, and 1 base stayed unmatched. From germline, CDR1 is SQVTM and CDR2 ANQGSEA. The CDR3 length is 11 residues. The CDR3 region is CSGDSYNEQFF. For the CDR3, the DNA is TGCAGCGGGGACAGTTACAATGAGCAGTTCTTC.

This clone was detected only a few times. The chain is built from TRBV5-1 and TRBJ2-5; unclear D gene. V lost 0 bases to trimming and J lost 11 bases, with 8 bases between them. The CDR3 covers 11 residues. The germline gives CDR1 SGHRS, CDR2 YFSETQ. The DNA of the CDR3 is TGCGCCAGCAGCTTGGACTTTCAACAGTACTTC. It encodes CASSLDFQQYF.

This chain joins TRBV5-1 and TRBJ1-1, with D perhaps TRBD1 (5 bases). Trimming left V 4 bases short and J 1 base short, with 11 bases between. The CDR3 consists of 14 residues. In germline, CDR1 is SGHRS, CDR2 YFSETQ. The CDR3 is CASSDGQGNTEAFF. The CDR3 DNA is TGCGCCAGCAGCGACGGGCAGGGGAACACTGAAGCTTTCTTT.

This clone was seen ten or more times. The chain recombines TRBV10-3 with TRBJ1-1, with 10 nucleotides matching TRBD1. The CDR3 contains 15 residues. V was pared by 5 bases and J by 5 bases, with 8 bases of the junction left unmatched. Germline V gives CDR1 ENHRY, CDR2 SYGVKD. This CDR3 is CAISYRDRGGTEAFF. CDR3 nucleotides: TGTGCCATCAGTTACCGGGACAGGGGTGGAACTGAAGCTTTCTTT.